This T cell receptor beta chain was found in a study of blood T cell repertoires in COVID-19. On the study more broadly: Samples of COVID-19 (acute and convalescent) were obtained from the United States, Italy and Spain.

Generated by immunoSEQ multiplex PCR, the TCRdb table keeps only in-frame clones and is missing some. Seen here are about 200,000 clones, roughly 87% observed once, and the top ten hold under 3%. Those enrolled, adults aged 18 to 89 years, came from some 25 US areas. Which cohort a participant joined came from the clinical history participants gave. The CDR3 covers 14 residues. Germline loops: CDR1 SGDLS, CDR2 YYNGEE. V was shortened by 4 bases and J by 4 bases, with 12 bases between the two germline ends. The chain combines TRBV9 with TRBJ1-3, with D tentatively TRBD1 (6 bases). Sequencing used PBMCs or T cells enriched from blood (not recorded which). This clonotype was sampled from a middle-aged woman with acute COVID-19. The CDR3 spells CASSSTGAGNTIYF. CDR3 sequence (DNA): TGTGCCAGCAGCTCGACAGGCGCGGGAAACACCATATATTTT. The full variable domain, in which reference TRBV9 and TRBJ1-3 provide the parts outside the CDR3, is DSGVTQTPKHLITATGQRVTLRCSPRSGDLSVYWYQQSLDQGLQFLIQYYNGEERAKGNILERFSAQQFPDLHSELNLSSLELGDSALYFCASSSTGAGNTIYFGEGSWLTVV.